These 21 T cell receptor beta chains came from one sample sequenced in a study of blood T cell repertoires in COVID-19 (dated by TCRdb to the early 2020s). Library preparation was by the immunoSEQ multiplex PCR assay. TCRdb limited this immuneACCESS table to in-frame rearrangements with V and J called. A share of clones is missing; checked studies link under half to unresolved V genes, and the rest is unexplained. The sample profile shows about 150,000 clones; 80% to 90% of them were found once. Clones ranked in the top ten supply 9% to 10% of the sample. The sample taken for sequencing was peripheral blood. The receptors come from a woman aged 50 to 60 with acute or convalescent COVID-19.

This clone showed up many times. This chain connects TRBV7-8 to TRBJ2-1; the D gene is possibly TRBD2 (5 bases). Germline CDR1 SGHVS, CDR2 FQNEAQ. Deletions cut 5 bases from V and 7 bases from J, with 21 bases between. This CDR3 has 16 amino acids. CDR3 residues: CASSPSVRVSGNEQFF. The DNA for the CDR3 is TGTGCCAGCAGCCCCTCCGTGAGGGTAAGTGGAAATGAGCAGTTCTTC. The full variable domain, in which reference TRBV7-8 and TRBJ2-1 provide the parts outside the CDR3, is GAGVSQSPRYKVAKRGQDVALRCDPISGHVSLFWYQQALGQGPEFLTYFQNEAQLDKSGLPSDRFFAERPEGSVSTLKIQRTQQEDSAVYLCASSPSVRVSGNEQFFGPGTRLTVL.

This clone is a singleton in its sample. The genes are TRBV18 and TRBJ1-1; perhaps TRBD1 as D (5 bases). The germline CDR1 and CDR2 sequences are KGHSH and LQKENI. Trimming took 2 bases from V and 0 from J, leaving 10 bases between them. CDR3 length: 15 residues. The CDR3 loop is CASSPAGFMNTEAFF. CDR3 bases: TGTGCCAGCTCACCAGCAGGGTTTATGAACACTGAAGCTTTCTTT.

V is TRBV24-1 and J is TRBJ2-1, with a tentative D call TRBD1 (7 bases). This CDR3 comprises 16 residues. The germline CDR1 and CDR2 sequences are KGHDR and SFDVKD. V was shortened by 9 bases and J by 0 bases, with 17 bases between the two germline ends. The CDR3, as DNA: TGTGCCACCGGAGGGGGCGGGGCCAGCTCCTACAATGAGCAGTTCTTC. It codes for CATGGGGASSYNEQFF.

The CDR3 DNA is TGTGCCAGCAGTTTATCATCAGGGGGCGCTGAAGCTTTCTTT. It specifies CASSLSSGGAEAFF. The rearrangement joins TRBV28 to TRBJ1-1, with 8 bases that match TRBD1. CDR1 is MDHEN, CDR2 SYDVKM, per germline. CDR3 length equals 14 residues. J gave up 6 bases and V 1 base, and 4 bases lay outside the gene matches.

On this clone itself: The same CDR3 arises from other DNA sequences in this sample as well. CDR3: CASSLKGAGSPLHF. The CDR3 region has the DNA TGTGCCAGCAGCTTAAAGGGGGCCGGTTCACCCCTCCACTTT. The chain combines TRBV7-2 with TRBJ1-6, with 7 bases identical to TRBD1. Per the germline V gene, CDR1 is SGHTA and CDR2 is FQGNSA. This CDR3 spans 14 amino acids. With 2 bases clipped from V and 9 bases from J, the junction kept 4 bases outside the gene matches.

This chain joins TRBV5-5 and TRBJ2-5, with D perhaps matching TRBD1 (5 bases). The CDR3 consists of 14 residues. CDR1 and CDR2 from the germline V gene are SGHKS and YYEKEE (reference sequence). V shed 1 base and J shed 5 bases, with 12 bases lying between them. The CDR3 region has the DNA TGTGCCAGCAGCTTGTTGGGCAGGGCGGAGACCCAGTACTTC. Translating it yields CASSLLGRAETQYF.

The V and J genes are TRBV19 and TRBJ1-2, with D maybe TRBD1 (6 bases). The length of the CDR3 is 14 residues. Germline V CDR1 and CDR2: LNHDA, SQIVND (reference sequence). Deletions cut 7 bases from V and 0 bases from J, with 12 bases between. The CDR3 bases are TGTGCCAGTAAAGGGGGGGACACTAACTATGGCTACACCTTC. It is translated as CASKGGDTNYGYTF.

This clone came up a few times. The chain employs TRBV5-4 and TRBJ1-1; tentatively, D is TRBD1 (6 bases). The CDR3 spans 14 residues. The V and J ends lost 2 bases and 0 bases respectively, with 8 bases between them. Per germline, CDR1 SGHNT and CDR2 YYREEE (reference sequence). CDR3 sequence: CASSFQGMNTEAFF. The CDR3 bases are TGTGCCAGCAGCTTTCAGGGGATGAACACTGAAGCTTTCTTT.

V and J are TRBV7-7 and TRBJ2-7; 8 positions match TRBD2. V shed 2 bases and J 4 bases; nucleotides not matched to a gene: 7. Germline V gives CDR1 SSHAT, CDR2 FNYEAQ (reference sequence). The CDR3 is made up of 15 amino acids. Here the CDR3 reads CASSLLPGLEYEQYF. The CDR3 coding sequence is TGTGCCAGCAGCTTACTCCCGGGACTAGAGTACGAGCAGTACTTC. The variable domain in full, with the rest retrieved from reference TRBV7-7 and TRBJ2-7, is GAGVSQSPRYKVTKRGQDVTLRCDPISSHATLYWYQQALGQGPEFLTYFNYEAQPDKSGLPSDRFSAERPEGSISTLTIQRTEQRDSAMYRCASSLLPGLEYEQYFGPGTRLTVT.

The chain carries TRBV6-5 and TRBJ1-2; 7 nucleotides match TRBD1. The V gene end was trimmed by 0 bases and the J gene end by 4 bases; junction bases not matched to a gene: 8. The CDR3 totals 16 residues. The germline V gene encodes CDR1 MNHEY and CDR2 SVGAGI. For the CDR3, the DNA is TGTGCCAGCAGTTACTCTCCGGGACAGCCAATCTATGGCTACACCTTC. Translation gives CASSYSPGQPIYGYTF.

The chain couples TRBV9 to TRBJ2-4, with a possible D match to TRBD1 (6 bases). Germline V gene data show CDR1 as SGDLS and CDR2 as YYNGEE. Deletions cut 10 bases from V and 3 bases from J, with 17 bases between. This CDR3 has 14 amino acids. This CDR3 reads CASRQAIVKNIQYF. CDR3 coding DNA: TGTGCCTCCCGACAGGCCATCGTCAAAAACATTCAGTACTTC.

As for this clone: One junction end does not reproduce the germline sequence, and a read error may be involved. The rearrangement links TRBV28 to TRBJ1-6, with 8 bases lining up with TRBD1. Germline CDR1 MDHEN, CDR2 SYDVKM. The CDR3 covers 15 residues. The CDR3: CASSLGDRNNSPLHF. The DNA for the CDR3 is TGTGCCAGCAGTTTAGGGGACAGGAATAATTCACCCCTTCACTTT.

The chain carries TRBV6-4 and TRBJ2-1; TRBD1 agrees at 8 bases. The V segment lost 4 bases and the J segment 4 bases; nucleotides outside the gene matches: 9. Germline V gene data show CDR1 as MRHNA and CDR2 as SNTAGT. This CDR3 contains 16 residues. The CDR3 reads CASSAWTGKSYNEQFF. CDR3 sequence (DNA): TGTGCCAGCAGTGCCTGGACAGGGAAGAGTTACAATGAGCAGTTCTTC.

This chain joins TRBV7-9 and TRBJ2-7; a possible D gene is TRBD2 (5 bases). From germline, CDR1 is SEHNR and CDR2 FQNEAQ (reference sequence). This CDR3 region has 15 residues. V dropped 5 bases and J dropped 3 bases, with 17 bases sitting between them. CDR3 sequence: CASSPATGIHYEQYF. The CDR3 region has the DNA TGTGCCAGCAGCCCCGCTACGGGGATTCACTACGAGCAGTACTTC. Combining the CDR3 with reference TRBV7-9 and TRBJ2-7 gives the whole variable domain DTGVSQNPRHKITKRGQNVTFRCDPISEHNRLYWYRQTLGQGPEFLTYFQNEAQLEKSRLLSDRFSAERPKGSFSTLEIQRTEQGDSAMYLCASSPATGIHYEQYFGPGTRLTVT.

This clone was observed at least ten times. CDR3 sequence (DNA): TGTGCCAGTAGCATCTCCTACGGTGAGCAGTTCTTC. Its protein product is CASSISYGEQFF. The chain carries TRBV19 and TRBJ2-1; D ambiguous. The germline V gene has CDR1 LNHDA and CDR2 SQIVND (reference sequence). The CDR3 runs to 12 residues. V dropped 6 bases and J dropped 9 bases, with 12 bases sitting between them.

This clone was seen only a few times. The junction departs from germline at one end; a sequencing error may be responsible. V is TRBV7-8 and J is TRBJ1-3; a possible D gene is TRBD1 (6 bases). This CDR3 is built from 15 residues. Germline V gives CDR1 SGHVS, CDR2 FQNEAQ. The CDR3 region is CASRTQGATGSTIYF. CDR3 in DNA: TGTGCCAGCAGGACCCAGGGCGCGACAGGAAGCACCATATATTTT.

The chain's CDR3 is CASSLASGTSGSRTSTDTQYF. The CDR3 DNA is TGCGCCAGCAGCTTGGCCTCCGGGACTAGCGGGAGCCGGACTAGCACAGATACGCAGTATTTT. V usage is TRBV5-1 and J usage is TRBJ2-3, with 14 bases aligning to TRBD2. The junction had 12 bases not matched to a gene; V was cut back by 0 bases and J by 0 bases. The germline CDR1 and CDR2 sequences are SGHRS and YFSETQ. CDR3 length equals 21 residues.

This clone has only one observation. V and J are TRBV4-2 and TRBJ2-3; 8 positions agree with TRBD1. V was clipped by 1 base and J by 2 bases; unmatched bases: 8. The CDR3 extends over 17 amino acids. Looked up from germline, CDR1 is LGHNA and CDR2 is YNFKEQ. CDR3 nucleotides: TGTGCCAGCAGCCAAGCCCAGGGGGCAATGGACACAGATACGCAGTATTTT. Protein sequence: CASSQAQGAMDTDTQYF.

V is TRBV5-6 and J is TRBJ1-1; TRBD1 aligns across 9 bases. Germline CDR1 reads SGHDT; CDR2 reads YYEEEE. V was clipped by 1 base and J by 3 bases; unmatched bases: 4. This CDR3 is 15 amino acids long. The CDR3 DNA is TGTGCCAGCAGCTTGTTACAGGGGGCCTACACTGAAGCTTTCTTT. Residues: CASSLLQGAYTEAFF.

Here the CDR3 reads CASSSGQMNTEAFF. The DNA for the CDR3 is TGTGCCAGCAGCTCGGGACAGATGAACACTGAAGCTTTCTTT. The chain recombines TRBV5-8 with TRBJ1-1, with TRBD1 matching over 7 bases. Per the germline V gene, CDR1 is SGHTS and CDR2 is YDEGEE. The CDR3 covers 14 residues. Losses at the gene ends were 3 bases for V and 0 bases for J; bases not matched to a gene: 2.

The chain employs TRBV18 and TRBJ2-5; 8 bases are shared with TRBD1. This CDR3 has 14 amino acids. Trimming cost V 5 bases and J 2 bases; bases outside gene matches: 4. Per the germline V gene, CDR1 is KGHSH and CDR2 is LQKENI. The chain's CDR3 is CASSRDRGQETQYF. CDR3 bases: TGTGCCAGCTCAAGAGACAGGGGTCAAGAGACCCAGTACTTC.